These 29 T cell receptor beta chains originate from one sample sequenced in a study of radiation and T cells in renal cell carcinoma. The sample's time point: blood 4 weeks post-SBRT, at nephrectomy. The treatment denotes: 15 Gy SBRT to primary tumor, nephrectomy 4 weeks later. Assay: immunoSEQ multiplex PCR; the TCRdb copy retains only in-frame clones and omits some. The sample holds around 100,000 clones, approximately 80% seen once. Sample: blood, taken from a patient whose treatment included radiotherapy and nephrectomy. These receptors were obtained from a man aged 60-69 years with renal cell carcinoma.

The chain joins TRBV6-1 to TRBJ2-2; no clear D. This CDR3 contains 16 residues. The V end lost 1 base, the J end lost 5 bases, and 14 bases lay between the germline ends. Germline CDR1 is MNHNS and CDR2 is SASEGT. The CDR3 loop is CASSEGSWIRTGELFF. In DNA, the CDR3 is TGTGCCAGCAGTGAAGGGTCGTGGATCCGGACCGGGGAGCTGTTTTTT.

The chain joins TRBV27 to TRBJ2-4; D might be TRBD2 (6 bases). Between the trimmed V and J ends, which lost 5 bases and 2 bases, there was a span of 28 bases. Germline V gives CDR1 MNHEY, CDR2 SMNVEV (reference sequence). The CDR3 sequence is 20 residues long. This CDR3 is CASSRRLVSGPTGSKNIQYF. In DNA form, the CDR3 reads TGTGCCAGCAGTCGCCGACTAGTTTCGGGGCCGACGGGGTCCAAAAACATTCAGTACTTC.

The CDR3, as DNA: TGTGCCAGCAGTTATAGGCCCCTTGGCGTCACTGAAGCTTTCTTT. It yields the protein CASSYRPLGVTEAFF. The chain combines TRBV28 with TRBJ1-1, with unresolved D. CDR3 length equals 15 residues. Germline assignment: CDR1 MDHEN and CDR2 SYDVKM. V shed 4 bases and J shed 4 bases, with 16 bases lying between them.

CDR3 protein: CSVEVGQGSTDTQYF. The CDR3 nucleotides read TGCAGCGTTGAAGTAGGGCAGGGTAGCACAGATACGCAGTATTTT. The chain links TRBV29-1 to TRBJ2-3; TRBD1 might be the D (5 bases). Trimming left V 1 base short and J 0 bases short, with 11 bases between. Germline V gives CDR1 SQVTM, CDR2 ANQGSEA. There are 15 residues in the CDR3.

The genes are TRBV27 and TRBJ1-2; D remains ambiguous. Trimming left V 2 bases short and J 5 bases short, with 9 bases between. Germline CDR1 is MNHEY and CDR2 is SMNVEV (reference sequence). The CDR3 contains 13 residues. This CDR3 is CASSLGPLYGYTF. Here the CDR3 DNA reads TGTGCCAGCAGTTTAGGCCCCTTGTATGGCTACACCTTC.

The CDR3 protein is CASALGGRGYEQYF. The CDR3 coding sequence is TGTGCCAGCGCCTTGGGGGGACGGGGCTACGAGCAGTACTTC. The V gene is TRBV27, the J gene TRBJ2-7; D is possibly TRBD2 (6 bases). The CDR3 is 14 residues long. Germline CDR1 is MNHEY and CDR2 is SMNVEV (reference sequence). Deletions cut 8 bases from V and 3 bases from J, with 17 bases between.

This clone was seen only once. The chain recombines TRBV7-9 with TRBJ1-1; D is undetermined. Trimming shortened V by 4 bases and J by 1 base, and 13 bases separated the two germline ends. The germline gives CDR1 SEHNR, CDR2 FQNEAQ (reference sequence). This CDR3 has 15 amino acids. The CDR3 here is CASSSLKYKNTEAFF. In DNA form, the CDR3 reads TGTGCCAGCAGCTCACTCAAATACAAGAACACTGAAGCTTTCTTT.

The chain has TRBV11-2 and TRBJ2-1, with TRBD2 identical over 8 bases. In germline, CDR1 is SGHAT, CDR2 FQNNGV. The V and J ends lost 7 bases and 7 bases, in that order; junction bases with no gene match: 12. The CDR3 is 15 residues long. The DNA for the CDR3 is TGTGCCAGCATCAACCCGGTAGCGGGATGGAATGAGCAGTTCTTC. This sequence encodes CASINPVAGWNEQFF. Drawing the rest from reference TRBV11-2 and TRBJ2-1, the complete variable domain is EAGVAQSPRYKIIEKRQSVAFWCNPISGHATLYWYQQILGQGPKLLIQFQNNGVVDDSQLPKDRFSAERLKGVDSTLKIQPAKLEDSAVYLCASINPVAGWNEQFFGPGTRLTVL.

The chain has TRBV6-1 and TRBJ2-5, with 8 nucleotides matching TRBD1. The CDR3 length is 14 residues. V was pared by 5 bases and J by 5 bases, with 7 bases of the junction left unmatched. Germline V gene data show CDR1 as MNHNS and CDR2 as SASEGT. CDR3 nucleotide sequence: TGTGCCAGCAGTCCCCGAACAGGGGGGGAGACCCAGTACTTC. Translating gives CASSPRTGGETQYF.

This clone has a count of ten or more. The rearrangement uses TRBV4-1 and TRBJ2-7, with TRBD2 matching over 10 bases. Per the germline V gene, CDR1 is MGHRA and CDR2 is YSYEKL. J was trimmed by 3 bases and V by 5 bases; bases with no gene match: 13. The CDR3 has 17 amino acids. The CDR3 sequence: CASSTGLAANIFYEQYF. The CDR3 bases are TGCGCCAGCAGCACAGGACTAGCGGCGAACATCTTCTACGAGCAGTACTTC.

The genes are TRBV2 and TRBJ1-5; possibly TRBD1 for D (5 bases). The germline V and J ends were trimmed by 4 bases and 5 bases, with 15 bases remaining between them. CDR1 SNHLY and CDR2 FYNNEI come from the germline V gene. The CDR3 has 15 amino acids. The CDR3, as DNA: TGTGCCAGCAGTGTGCGGGGGTTGAGGGATCAGCCCCAGCATTTT. Translation: CASSVRGLRDQPQHF. Based on the CDR3 plus reference TRBV2 and TRBJ1-5, the full variable domain is EPEVTQTPSHQVTQMGQEVILRCVPISNHLYFYWYRQILGQKVEFLVSFYNNEISEKSEIFDDQFSVERPDGSNFTLKIRSTKLEDSAMYFCASSVRGLRDQPQHFGDGTRLSIL.

This chain uses TRBV28 with TRBJ2-2, with 8 bases that match TRBD1. The CDR3 sequence is 19 residues long. Per germline, CDR1 MDHEN and CDR2 SYDVKM. V lost 5 bases to trimming and J lost 2 bases; unmatched junction nucleotides: 16. Written as DNA, the CDR3 is TGTGCCAGCAGTCCTGATACCCGGACAGGGACCTCCAACACCGGGGAGCTGTTTTTT. This gives the protein CASSPDTRTGTSNTGELFF.

V gene TRBV19 combines with J gene TRBJ1-5; TRBD1 matches at 10 bases. Germline V gene lookup returns CDR1 LNHDA and CDR2 SQIVND (reference sequence). V trimming: 7 bases; J trimming: 1 base; junction bases outside the gene matches: 10. The CDR3 length is 17 residues. The DNA for the CDR3 is TGTGCCAGTACCGTGGGGGACAGGGGTGAGAGCAATCAGCCCCAGCATTTT. This sequence encodes CASTVGDRGESNQPQHF.

The chain has TRBV14 and TRBJ2-7; D remains unclear. The CDR3 runs 15 residues. Trimming took off 0 bases at V and 6 bases at J, with 15 bases between the two ends. Looked up from germline, CDR1 is SGHDN and CDR2 is FVKESK. As DNA, the CDR3 is TGTGCCAGCAGCCAAGATTTTTCAAGGTCCGGCGAGCAGTACTTC. As protein: CASSQDFSRSGEQYF.

The rearrangement uses TRBV7-3 and TRBJ2-3; 8 bases map to TRBD1. The CDR3 covers 16 residues. After removal of 5 bases from V and 6 bases from J, the junction contained 13 bases not matched to a gene. From germline, CDR1 is SGHTA and CDR2 FQGTGA. For the CDR3, the DNA is TGTGCCAGCAGCACCAGGACAGGGAAGGGCTCGGATACGCAGTATTTT. As protein: CASSTRTGKGSDTQYF.

This clone showed up many times. The rearrangement uses TRBV4-1 and TRBJ1-1; perhaps TRBD1 as D (5 bases). Germline CDR1 is MGHRA and CDR2 is YSYEKL. Trimming removed 0 bases at V and 6 bases at J, with 11 bases between. This CDR3 is 14 amino acids long. The CDR3 sequence is CASSQEFRGSEAFF. DNA for the CDR3: TGCGCCAGCAGCCAAGAGTTCCGGGGCTCTGAAGCTTTCTTT.

The genes are TRBV7-8 and TRBJ1-1, with D perhaps matching TRBD1 (5 bases). CDR3 length: 17 amino acids. Trimming removed 0 bases from V and 2 bases from J, with 16 bases in between. Germline-derived CDR1 and CDR2 are SGHVS and FQNEAQ. CDR3: CASSLAQGRDGNTEAFF. The CDR3 nucleotides read TGTGCCAGCAGCTTAGCGCAAGGCAGGGATGGAAACACTGAAGCTTTCTTT.

The chain couples TRBV5-4 to TRBJ2-5, with unresolved D. The last part of the DNA fits TRBJ2-7 better; the J call may be wrong. This CDR3 is built from 12 residues. Germline-derived CDR1 and CDR2 are SGHNT and YYREEE (reference sequence). CDR3 in DNA: TGTGCCAGCAGCTTGCCCCCACACGAGCAGTACTTC. This translates into CASSLPPHEQYF.

The gene calls are TRBV14 and TRBJ2-3; the match to TRBD2 covers 9 bases. CDR1 SGHDN and CDR2 FVKESK come from the germline V gene. The ends lost 0 bases at V and 10 bases at J; junction bases unmatched: 2. CDR3 length equals 13 residues. The CDR3 loop is CASSQDIAGAQYF. CDR3 sequence (DNA): TGTGCCAGCAGCCAAGATATAGCGGGGGCGCAGTATTTT.

The chain employs TRBV10-1 and TRBJ2-7, with D possibly matching TRBD1 (5 bases). CDR1 and CDR2 from the germline V gene are WNHNN and SYGVQD (reference sequence). Deletions cut 2 bases from V and 5 bases from J, with 13 bases between. There are 14 residues in the CDR3. For the CDR3, the DNA is TGCGCCAGCAGTGAGGCAGGGAATACCCACGAGCAGTACTTC. Translating gives CASSEAGNTHEQYF.

This sequence joins TRBV7-8 and TRBJ2-3; D is unclear. CDR1 is SGHVS and CDR2 is FQNEAQ in the germline V gene. The V gene lost 6 bases and the J gene lost 3 bases, with 4 bases spanning the gap. The CDR3 is 11 residues long. CDR3 nucleotide sequence: TGTGCCAGCAGTGATACAGATACGCAGTATTTT. Its protein is CASSDTDTQYF.

J is TRBJ2-5 and V is TRBV5-4, with TRBD1 matching over 9 bases. Germline lookup yields CDR1 SGHNT and CDR2 YYREEE (reference sequence). This CDR3 contains 15 residues. J gave up 5 bases and V 3 bases, and 8 bases lay outside the gene matches. CDR3 bases: TGTGCCAGCAGCTCTTCACAGGGGGCGGATGAGACCCAGTACTTC. Translation gives CASSSSQGADETQYF.

DNA for the CDR3: TGCGCCAGCAGCTTGGCCCCCCCCGACAGGGTCGAGCAGTACTTC. This gives the protein CASSLAPPDRVEQYF. The chain couples TRBV5-1 to TRBJ2-7; 7 bases match TRBD1. Germline CDR1 reads SGHRS; CDR2 reads YFSETQ. This CDR3 is built from 15 residues. The V gene end was trimmed by 0 bases and the J gene end by 6 bases; junction bases not matched to a gene: 9.

This sequence joins TRBV10-3 and TRBJ2-3; a weak D match, TRBD1 (5 bases). Per the germline V gene, CDR1 is ENHRY and CDR2 is SYGVKD. V was pared by 3 bases and J by 5 bases, with 15 bases between. The CDR3 spans 15 residues. DNA of the CDR3: TGTGCCATCAGTGACCCCCGAAAGGGGCTAGATACGCAGTATTTT. Translation: CAISDPRKGLDTQYF.

This chain joins TRBV7-9 and TRBJ2-1; perhaps TRBD1 as D (6 bases). The V end lost 5 bases, the J end lost 9 bases, and 23 bases lay between the germline ends. The CDR3 contains 16 residues. Germline V lookup: CDR1 SEHNR, CDR2 FQNEAQ (reference sequence). Here the CDR3 DNA reads TGTGCCAGCAGCCTAAGGGGGACCAGAGGGCCCGTTGAGCAGTTCTTC. Its translation: CASSLRGTRGPVEQFF.

The J gene is TRBJ2-7, the V gene TRBV11-1, with 9 positions matching TRBD2. CDR1 is SGHAT and CDR2 is FQDESV in the germline V gene (reference sequence). The CDR3 contains 15 residues. V lost 5 bases and J lost 0; bases outside the gene matches: 5. For the CDR3, the DNA is TGTGCCAGCAGCCTTACGACTAGCGGCTCCTACGAGCAGTACTTC. Protein product: CASSLTTSGSYEQYF.

The V and J genes are TRBV9 and TRBJ2-7; tentatively, D is TRBD1 (5 bases). Germline values: CDR1 SGDLS, CDR2 YYNGEE. The CDR3 runs to 16 residues. V was shortened by 6 bases and J by 0 bases, with 19 bases between the two germline ends. The CDR3 sequence is CASTLKAGLSSYEQYF. The CDR3 coding sequence is TGTGCCAGCACTTTAAAGGCAGGGTTGAGCTCCTACGAGCAGTACTTC.

The CDR3 here is CASSASTVNTGELFF. Here the CDR3 DNA reads TGTGCCAGCAGTGCTTCGACAGTGAACACCGGGGAGCTGTTTTTT. J is TRBJ2-2 and V is TRBV6-1, with D tentatively TRBD1 (5 bases). The germline V gene encodes CDR1 MNHNS and CDR2 SASEGT. With 4 bases removed from V and 1 base from J, the gap between germline ends came to 10 bases. CDR3 length: 15 amino acids.

The genes are TRBV28 and TRBJ1-2; 10 bases agree with TRBD1. CDR1 and CDR2 from the germline V gene are MDHEN and SYDVKM. The CDR3 consists of 15 residues. V dropped 5 bases and J dropped 4; count of bases not matched to a gene: 7. The CDR3 DNA follows: TGTGCCAGCAGTCCCGTAGGGACAGGGGTCTATGGCTACACCTTC. Protein product: CASSPVGTGVYGYTF.